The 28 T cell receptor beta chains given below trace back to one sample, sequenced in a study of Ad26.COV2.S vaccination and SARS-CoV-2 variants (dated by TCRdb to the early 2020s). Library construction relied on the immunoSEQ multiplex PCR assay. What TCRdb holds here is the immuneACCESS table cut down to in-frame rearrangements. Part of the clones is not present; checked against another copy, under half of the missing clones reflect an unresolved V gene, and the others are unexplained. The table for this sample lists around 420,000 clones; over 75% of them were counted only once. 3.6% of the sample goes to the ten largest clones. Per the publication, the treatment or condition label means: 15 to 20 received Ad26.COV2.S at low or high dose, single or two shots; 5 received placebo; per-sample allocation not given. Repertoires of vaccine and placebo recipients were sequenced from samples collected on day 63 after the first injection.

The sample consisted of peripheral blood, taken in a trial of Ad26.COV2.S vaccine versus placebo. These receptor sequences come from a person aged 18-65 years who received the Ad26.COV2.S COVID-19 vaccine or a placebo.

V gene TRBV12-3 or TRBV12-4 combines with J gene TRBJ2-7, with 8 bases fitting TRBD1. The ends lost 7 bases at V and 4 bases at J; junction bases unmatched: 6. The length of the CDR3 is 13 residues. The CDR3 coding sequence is TGTGCCAGCACCCTTACAGGGGGGTACGAGCAGTACTTC. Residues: CASTLTGGYEQYF.

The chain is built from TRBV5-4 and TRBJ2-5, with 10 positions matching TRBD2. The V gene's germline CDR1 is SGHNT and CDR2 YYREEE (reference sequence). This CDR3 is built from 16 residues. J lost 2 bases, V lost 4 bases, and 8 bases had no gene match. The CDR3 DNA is TGTGCCAGCAGCGCCACCCCAGCGGGGGGGCAAGAGACCCAGTACTTC. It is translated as CASSATPAGGQETQYF.

CDR3 loop: CASSEAPAFKGSRETQYF. CDR3 DNA: TGTGCCAGCAGTGAAGCCCCCGCCTTTAAGGGGTCGCGGGAGACCCAGTACTTC. This chain uses TRBV6-1 with TRBJ2-5; TRBD1 might be the D (5 bases). V was clipped by 0 bases and J by 5 bases, with 22 bases between them. This CDR3 is 18 amino acids long. Germline V gene sequence: CDR1 MNHNS, CDR2 SASEGT.

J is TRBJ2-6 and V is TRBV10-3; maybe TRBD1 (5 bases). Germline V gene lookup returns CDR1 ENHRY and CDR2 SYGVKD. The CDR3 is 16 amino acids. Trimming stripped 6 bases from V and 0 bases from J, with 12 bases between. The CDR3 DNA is TGTGCCATCAGCCTCACAGGACCCTCTGGGGCCAACGTCCTGACTTTC. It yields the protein CAISLTGPSGANVLTF.

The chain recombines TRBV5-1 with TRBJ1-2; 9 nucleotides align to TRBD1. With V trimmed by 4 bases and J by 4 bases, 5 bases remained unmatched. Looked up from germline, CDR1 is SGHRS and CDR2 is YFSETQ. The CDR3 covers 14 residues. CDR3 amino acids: CASSGQGNFYGYTF. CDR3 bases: TGCGCCAGCAGCGGACAGGGGAATTTCTATGGCTACACCTTC.

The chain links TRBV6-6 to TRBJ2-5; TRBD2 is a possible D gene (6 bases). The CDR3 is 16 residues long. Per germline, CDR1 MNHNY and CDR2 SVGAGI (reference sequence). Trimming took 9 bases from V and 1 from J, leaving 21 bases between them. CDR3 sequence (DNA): TGTGCCAGTACCCCATGGCGGGGATCGGGCCAAGAGACCCAGTACTTC. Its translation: CASTPWRGSGQETQYF.

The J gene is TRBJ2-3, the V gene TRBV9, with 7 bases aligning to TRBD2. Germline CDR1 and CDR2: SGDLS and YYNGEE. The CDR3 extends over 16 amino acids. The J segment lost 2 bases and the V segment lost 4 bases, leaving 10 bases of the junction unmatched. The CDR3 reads CASSPFGRGDTDTQYF. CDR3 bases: TGTGCCAGCAGCCCCTTTGGACGGGGGGACACAGATACGCAGTATTTT.

The CDR3, as DNA: TGTGCCAGCAGCGCCTCATTAGGGGGCGGGACCCAGTACTTC. Its translation: CASSASLGGGTQYF. The V and J genes are TRBV9 and TRBJ2-5; 7 nucleotides align to TRBD1. The junction had 9 bases not matched to a gene; V was cut back by 3 bases and J by 7 bases. The CDR3 length is 14 residues. Germline V gives CDR1 SGDLS, CDR2 YYNGEE.

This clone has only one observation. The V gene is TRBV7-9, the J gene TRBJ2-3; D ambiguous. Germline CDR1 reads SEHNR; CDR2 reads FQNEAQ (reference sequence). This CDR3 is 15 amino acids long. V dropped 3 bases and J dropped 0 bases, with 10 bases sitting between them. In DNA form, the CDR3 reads TGTGCCAGCAGCTTGATCGGTGGGAGCACAGATACGCAGTATTTT. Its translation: CASSLIGGSTDTQYF.

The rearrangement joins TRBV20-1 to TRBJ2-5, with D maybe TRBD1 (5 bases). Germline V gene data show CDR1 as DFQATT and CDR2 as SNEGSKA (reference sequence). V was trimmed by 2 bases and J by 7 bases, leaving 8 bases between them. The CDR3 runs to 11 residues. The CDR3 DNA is TGCAGTGCTAGACAGGGCTGGACCCAGTACTTC. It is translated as CSARQGWTQYF.

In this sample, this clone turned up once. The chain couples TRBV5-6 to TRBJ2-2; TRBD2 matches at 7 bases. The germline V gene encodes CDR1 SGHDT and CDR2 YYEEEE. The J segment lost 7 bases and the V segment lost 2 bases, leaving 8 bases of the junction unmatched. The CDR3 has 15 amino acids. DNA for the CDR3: TGTGCCAGCAGCTTCTGGTCTAGCGGCGTCGGGGAGCTGTTTTTT. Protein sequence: CASSFWSSGVGELFF. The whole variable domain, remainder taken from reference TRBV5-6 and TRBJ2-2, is DAGVTQSPTHLIKTRGQQVTLRCSPKSGHDTVSWYQQALGQGPQFIFQYYEEEERQRGNFPDRFSGHQFPNYSSELNVNALLLGDSALYLCASSFWSSGVGELFFGEGSRLTVL.

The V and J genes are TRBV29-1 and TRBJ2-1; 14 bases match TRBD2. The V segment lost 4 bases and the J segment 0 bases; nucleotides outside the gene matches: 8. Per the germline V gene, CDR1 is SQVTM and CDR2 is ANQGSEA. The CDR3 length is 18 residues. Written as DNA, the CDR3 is TGCAGCGTTGCAGGACGGACTAGCGGGGGGAGCTCCTACAATGAGCAGTTCTTC. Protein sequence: CSVAGRTSGGSSYNEQFF.

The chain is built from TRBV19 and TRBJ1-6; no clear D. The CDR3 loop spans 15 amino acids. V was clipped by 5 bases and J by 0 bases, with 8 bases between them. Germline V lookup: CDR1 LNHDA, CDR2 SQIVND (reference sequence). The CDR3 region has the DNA TGTGCCAGTAGTGTTTCGTTCTCCTATAATTCACCCCTCCACTTT. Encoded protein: CASSVSFSYNSPLHF.

CDR3 sequence reads: CATAGGGSVGYTF. CDR3 in DNA: TGTGCCACCGCCGGGGGGGGAAGTGTTGGCTACACCTTC. The V and J genes are TRBV24-1 and TRBJ1-2, with TRBD1 as a possible D gene (5 bases). Germline values: CDR1 KGHDR, CDR2 SFDVKD. The germline V and J ends were trimmed by 9 bases and 7 bases, with 17 bases remaining between them. The CDR3 runs 13 residues.

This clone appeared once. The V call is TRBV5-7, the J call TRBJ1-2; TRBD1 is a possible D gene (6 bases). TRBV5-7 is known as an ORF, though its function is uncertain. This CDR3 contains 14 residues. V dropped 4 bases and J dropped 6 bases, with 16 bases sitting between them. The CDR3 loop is CASSLRQVPHGYTF. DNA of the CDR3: TGTGCCAGCAGCCTCAGACAGGTACCTCATGGCTACACCTTC.

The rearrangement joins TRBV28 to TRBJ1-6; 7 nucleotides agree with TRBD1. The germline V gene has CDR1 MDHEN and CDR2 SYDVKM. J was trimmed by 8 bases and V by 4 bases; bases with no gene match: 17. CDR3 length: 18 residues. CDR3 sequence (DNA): TGTGCCAGCAGTTCAGTCCACAGGGGACCAACTGGGGATTCACCCCTCCACTTT. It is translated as CASSSVHRGPTGDSPLHF.

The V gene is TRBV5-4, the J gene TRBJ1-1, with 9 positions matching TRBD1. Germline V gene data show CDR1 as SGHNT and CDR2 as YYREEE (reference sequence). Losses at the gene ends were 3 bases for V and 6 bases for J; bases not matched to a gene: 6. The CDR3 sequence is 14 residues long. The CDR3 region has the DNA TGTGCCAGCAGCTGGGACAGGGACGGTGCTGAAGCTTTCTTT. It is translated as CASSWDRDGAEAFF. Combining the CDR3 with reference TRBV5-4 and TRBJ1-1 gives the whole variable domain ETGVTQSPTHLIKTRGQQVTLRCSSQSGHNTVSWYQQALGQGPQFIFQYYREEENGRGNFPPRFSGLQFPNYSSELNVNALELDDSALYLCASSWDRDGAEAFFGQGTRLTVV.

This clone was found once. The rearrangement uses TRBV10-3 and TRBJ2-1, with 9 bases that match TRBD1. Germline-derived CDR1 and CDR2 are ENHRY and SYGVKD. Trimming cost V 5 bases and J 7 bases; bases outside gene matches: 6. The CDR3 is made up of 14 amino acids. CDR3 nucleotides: TGTGCCATCAGTACAGGGGGCTTGGGGAATGAGCAGTTCTTC. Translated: CAISTGGLGNEQFF.

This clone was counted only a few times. The CDR3 nucleotides are TGTGCCAGCAGCGCGGACACTGTAGGGTATAATTCACCCCTCCACTTT. It specifies CASSADTVGYNSPLHF. The rearrangement uses TRBV5-6 and TRBJ1-6, with D perhaps TRBD1 (5 bases). The CDR3 covers 16 residues. Per the germline V gene, CDR1 is SGHDT and CDR2 is YYEEEE. The V gene lost 4 bases and the J gene lost 4 bases, with 15 bases spanning the gap.

For the CDR3, the DNA is TGTGCCAGCAGCCTTAAAATGGGCACAACCTACGAGCAGTACTTC. This encodes CASSLKMGTTYEQYF. V is TRBV3-1 (or the pseudogene TRBV3-2) and J is TRBJ2-7; D is ambiguous. Germline V lookup: CDR1 LGHDT, CDR2 YNNKEL (reference sequence). The CDR3 runs 15 residues. Trimming left V 4 bases short and J 2 bases short, with 15 bases between.

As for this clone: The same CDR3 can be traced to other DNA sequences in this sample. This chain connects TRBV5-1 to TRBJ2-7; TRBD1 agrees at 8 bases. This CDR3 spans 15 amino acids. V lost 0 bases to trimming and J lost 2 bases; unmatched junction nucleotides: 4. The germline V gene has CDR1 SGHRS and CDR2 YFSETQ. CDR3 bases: TGCGCCAGCAGCTTGGGTGGGACAGGAACCTACGAGCAGTACTTC. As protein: CASSLGGTGTYEQYF. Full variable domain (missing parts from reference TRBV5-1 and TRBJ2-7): KAGVTQTPRYLIKTRGQQVTLSCSPISGHRSVSWYQQTPGQGLQFLFEYFSETQRNKGNFPGRFSGRQFSNSRSEMNVSTLELGDSALYLCASSLGGTGTYEQYFGPGTRLTVT.

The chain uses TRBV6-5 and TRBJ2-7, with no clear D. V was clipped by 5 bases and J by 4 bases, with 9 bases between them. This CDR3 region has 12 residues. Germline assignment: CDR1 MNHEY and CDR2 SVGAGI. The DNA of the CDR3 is TGTGCCAGCAGTCCCGGATATTACGAGCAGTACTTC. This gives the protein CASSPGYYEQYF.

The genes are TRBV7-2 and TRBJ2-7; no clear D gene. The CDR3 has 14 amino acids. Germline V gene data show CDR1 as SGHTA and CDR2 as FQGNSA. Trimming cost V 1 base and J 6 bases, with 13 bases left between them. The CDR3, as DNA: TGTGCCAGCAGCTTAGGAGTCCCTGGCCCCGAGCAGTACTTC. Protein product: CASSLGVPGPEQYF.

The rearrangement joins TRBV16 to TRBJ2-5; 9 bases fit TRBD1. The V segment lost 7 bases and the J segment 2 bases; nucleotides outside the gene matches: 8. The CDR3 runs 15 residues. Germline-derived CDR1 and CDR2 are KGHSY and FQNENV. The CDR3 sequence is CASTPGQGSQETQYF. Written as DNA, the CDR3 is TGTGCCAGCACCCCGGGACAGGGATCTCAAGAGACCCAGTACTTC.

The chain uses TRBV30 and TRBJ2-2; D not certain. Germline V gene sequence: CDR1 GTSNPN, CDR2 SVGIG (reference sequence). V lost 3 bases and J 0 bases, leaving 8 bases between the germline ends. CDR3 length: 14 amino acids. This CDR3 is CAWRGLANTGELFF. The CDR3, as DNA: TGTGCCTGGAGGGGCCTAGCGAACACCGGGGAGCTGTTTTTT.

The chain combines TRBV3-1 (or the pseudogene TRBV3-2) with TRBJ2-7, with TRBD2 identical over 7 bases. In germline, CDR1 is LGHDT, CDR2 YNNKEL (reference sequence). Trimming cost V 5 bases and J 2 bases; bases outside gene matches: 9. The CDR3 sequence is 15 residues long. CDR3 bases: TGTGCCAGCAGCACCCTGGGGGGGGAGACCTACGAGCAGTACTTC. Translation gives CASSTLGGETYEQYF.

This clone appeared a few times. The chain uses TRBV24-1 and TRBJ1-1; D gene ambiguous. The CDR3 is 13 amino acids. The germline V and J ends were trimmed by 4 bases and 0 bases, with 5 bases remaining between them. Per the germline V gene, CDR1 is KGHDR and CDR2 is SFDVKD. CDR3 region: CATSDPMNTEAFF. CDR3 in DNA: TGTGCCACCAGTGACCCTATGAACACTGAAGCTTTCTTT.

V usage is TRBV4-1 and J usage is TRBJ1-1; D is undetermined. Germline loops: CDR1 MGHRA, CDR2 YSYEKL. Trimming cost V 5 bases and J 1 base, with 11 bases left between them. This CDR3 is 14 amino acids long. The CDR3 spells CASSSGPGNTEAFF. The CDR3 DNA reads TGCGCCAGCAGCTCCGGGCCGGGGAACACTGAAGCTTTCTTT.